These 28 T cell receptor beta chains came from one sample sequenced in a study of T cell clusters in autoimmune cytopenias (dated by TCRdb to about 2019). Per sample, about 250 ng of peripheral blood genomic DNA, around 40,000 genome equivalents, was used for TRB amplification. Sequencing was carried out with an Illumina MiSeq. Multiplex PCR with a touch-down protocol amplified TRB rearrangements, with the TRB-A and TRB-B primer pools combined in a single tube. TCRdb reprocessed the reads, so every CDR3 protein sequence counts as one entry and DNA is not shown. Per the sample table, the count is a few thousand distinct CDR3 sequences. Approximately 53% of the sample is in the top ten clones. The data also belong to a second study, concerning T cell repertoires in aging, cancer and after chemotherapy.

Sequencing input: peripheral blood. The receptors derive from a human donor in good health.

V is TRBV6-2 or TRBV6-3 and J is TRBJ1-4; the TCRdb call, TRBD1, lacks DNA for checking. The V gene's germline CDR1 is MNHEY and CDR2 SVGEGT. CDR3 size: 15 residues. CDR3: CASSLRTGTNEKLFF.

The chain couples TRBV6-5 to TRBJ2-7; TCRdb's D call, TRBD1, is unchecked because there is no DNA. The CDR3 spans 12 residues. CDR1 is MNHEY and CDR2 is SVGAGI in the germline V gene. CDR3 sequence reads: CASSPTAGEQYF.

The rearrangement uses TRBV19 and TRBJ1-2; TCRdb indicates TRBD1, and absent DNA this call remains unverified. From germline, CDR1 is LNHDA and CDR2 SQIVND (reference sequence). The CDR3 contains 17 residues. The CDR3: CASSAGLLHPSSYGYTF.

By frequency, this clonotype registers medium-sized. The rearrangement links TRBV30 to TRBJ2-1; there is no DNA to check the TCRdb D call of TRBD2. From germline, CDR1 is GTSNPN and CDR2 SVGIG (reference sequence). The CDR3 runs 13 residues. The CDR3 region is CAWTTSGSNEQFF. The full variable domain, in which reference TRBV30 and TRBJ2-1 provide the parts outside the CDR3, is SQTIHQWPATLVQPVGSPLSLECTVEGTSNPNLYWYRQAAGRGLQLLFYSVGIGQISSEVPQNLSASRPQDRQFILSSKKLLLSDSGFYLCAWTTSGSNEQFFGPGTRLTVL.

This clonotype ranks as medium-sized (0.01 to 0.1%) in terms of frequency. V and J are TRBV12-3 or TRBV12-4 and TRBJ2-3. This CDR3 region has 13 residues. The CDR3 reads CASSYRLGDTQYF.

The gene calls are TRBV6-2 or TRBV6-3 and TRBJ2-1; TCRdb's assignment of TRBD1 cannot be checked, as there is no DNA. The CDR3 consists of 14 residues. In germline, CDR1 is MNHEY, CDR2 SVGEGT. The CDR3 is CASSRTETYNEQFF.

The gene calls are TRBV29-1 and TRBJ1-4. This CDR3 has 13 residues. CDR1 SQVTM and CDR2 ANQGSEA come from the germline V gene. CDR3 region: CSAMMGKNEKLFF.

The chain carries TRBV19 and TRBJ2-2; checking the TCRdb D call of TRBD1 is not possible without DNA. This CDR3 region has 15 residues. Germline values: CDR1 LNHDA, CDR2 SQIVND (reference sequence). Here the CDR3 reads CASSDRGRGTGELFF.

V is TRBV30 and J is TRBJ2-7. The CDR3 runs 14 residues. CDR1 GTSNPN and CDR2 SVGIG come from the germline V gene (reference sequence). The CDR3 is CAWCRAGRVYEQYF.

This rearrangement joins TRBV6-8 to TRBJ2-7; TCRdb indicates TRBD1, and absent DNA this call remains unverified. Germline CDR1 reads MNHGY; CDR2 reads SAAAGT. The CDR3 extends over 14 amino acids. The CDR3 reads CASSYWEGIYEQYF.

The CDR3 reads CASPPGQGADTQYF. This chain connects TRBV27 to TRBJ2-3; absent DNA, TCRdb's TRBD1 call cannot be checked. In germline, CDR1 is MNHEY, CDR2 SMNVEV (reference sequence). This CDR3 is built from 14 residues.

Its frequency marks this clonotype as medium-sized. The rearrangement links TRBV29-1 to TRBJ1-1; lacking DNA, the TRBD1 call made by TCRdb goes unchecked. Germline V gene sequence: CDR1 SQVTM, CDR2 ANQGSEA. CDR3 length: 14 residues. CDR3 in amino acids: CSGGTGTLNTEAFF.

This clonotype ranks as medium-sized in terms of frequency. The CDR3 here is CASSLGPQLQETQYF. The V call is TRBV5-5, the J call TRBJ2-5. Germline assignment: CDR1 SGHKS and CDR2 YYEKEE (reference sequence). The CDR3 spans 15 residues.

The chain uses TRBV18 and TRBJ2-3; no DNA is available, so the TRBD2 call from TCRdb remains unchecked. Germline V gene lookup returns CDR1 KGHSH and CDR2 LQKENI. The CDR3 runs to 15 residues. The CDR3 is CASSPFSGSGDTQYF. The full variable domain, completed using reference TRBV18 and TRBJ2-3, is NAGVMQNPRHLVRRRGQEARLRCSPMKGHSHVYWYRQLPEEGLKFMVYLQKENIIDESGMPKERFSAEFPKEGPSILRIQQVVRGDSAAYFCASSPFSGSGDTQYFGPGTRLTVL.

This rearrangement joins TRBV19 to TRBJ2-2; TCRdb proposes TRBD1, but this gene call is untestable without DNA. CDR3 length: 15 residues. Germline values: CDR1 LNHDA, CDR2 SQIVND (reference sequence). The CDR3 protein is CASSHRDRVPGELFF.

J is TRBJ2-1 and V is TRBV19; the D call from TCRdb, TRBD2, cannot be confirmed without DNA. Germline loops: CDR1 LNHDA, CDR2 SQIVND (reference sequence). This CDR3 has 16 amino acids. CDR3: CASSNIPGLGGNEQFF.

V gene TRBV5-1 combines with J gene TRBJ2-6; TCRdb's D call, TRBD2, is unchecked because there is no DNA. The CDR3 is made up of 14 amino acids. CDR1 and CDR2 (germline): SGHRS, YFSETQ. The CDR3 is CASGTNSGANVLTF.

This chain uses TRBV29-1 with TRBJ2-1. Germline CDR1 is SQVTM and CDR2 is ANQGSEA. CDR3 length equals 14 residues. CDR3 sequence reads: CSVAEGPEYNEQFF.

By frequency, this clonotype registers medium-sized (0.01 to 0.1%). The CDR3 sequence: CASSIGTGRSDTQYF. This chain uses TRBV19 with TRBJ2-3; checking the TCRdb D call of TRBD2 is not possible without DNA. Germline V gene data show CDR1 as LNHDA and CDR2 as SQIVND (reference sequence). The length of the CDR3 is 15 residues.

Frequency places this clonotype as medium-sized. CDR3 loop: CATSRARDRGETQYF. J is TRBJ2-5 and V is TRBV15; no DNA is available, so the TRBD2 call from TCRdb remains unchecked. The CDR3 sequence is 15 residues long. CDR1 and CDR2 (germline): LNHNV, YYDKDF (reference sequence).

This sequence joins TRBV30 and TRBJ1-4; the D call from TCRdb, TRBD1, cannot be confirmed without DNA. Germline CDR1 reads GTSNPN; CDR2 reads SVGIG (reference sequence). This CDR3 has 15 residues. CDR3 amino acids: CAWSDPAATNEKLFF.

This clonotype is classed as medium-sized by frequency. This chain uses TRBV29-1 with TRBJ1-4. Germline CDR1 is SQVTM and CDR2 is ANQGSEA. The CDR3 sequence is 13 residues long. The CDR3 loop reads CSALGGTSEKLFF.

V gene TRBV19 combines with J gene TRBJ1-6. CDR1 LNHDA and CDR2 SQIVND come from the germline V gene (reference sequence). The length of the CDR3 is 15 residues. The CDR3 sequence: CASSITRNLNSPLHF.

This chain joins TRBV12-3 or TRBV12-4 and TRBJ2-5; the TCRdb D gene call, TRBD2, has no DNA to confirm it. The CDR3 is made up of 15 amino acids. This CDR3 is CASSHQGEGEETQYF.

This sequence joins TRBV6-5 and TRBJ2-3; the TCRdb D gene call, TRBD2, has no DNA to confirm it. CDR1 MNHEY and CDR2 SVGAGI come from the germline V gene. This CDR3 spans 18 amino acids. The CDR3: CASRTRSGSARVTDTQYF.

V usage is TRBV27 and J usage is TRBJ2-5. The length of the CDR3 is 15 residues. The V gene's germline CDR1 is MNHEY and CDR2 SMNVEV (reference sequence). CDR3 sequence reads: CASSRSLSGQETQYF.

V usage is TRBV6-5 and J usage is TRBJ2-7. This CDR3 has 14 amino acids. Germline CDR1 reads MNHEY; CDR2 reads SVGAGI. The CDR3 region is CASSYSRRAYEQYF.

V and J are TRBV27 and TRBJ2-5; TCRdb returns TRBD1, unconfirmable since there is no DNA. CDR1 and CDR2 from the germline V gene are MNHEY and SMNVEV (reference sequence). This CDR3 has 15 amino acids. Here the CDR3 reads CASSTRTVIGETQYF.